The 29 T cell receptor beta chains given below trace back to one sample, sequenced in a study of blood T cell repertoires in COVID-19. Using immunoSEQ multiplex PCR, the repertoire was profiled, and TCRdb retains in-frame clones only, with some absent. The sample shows hundreds of thousands of clones, around 88% of them seen only once. The sample comprised PBMCs or T cells enriched from blood (not recorded which). These receptor sequences come from a woman aged 40 to 49 with acute COVID-19.

V is TRBV19 and J is TRBJ2-1; TRBD2 aligns across 13 bases. The CDR3 is 19 amino acids. CDR1 and CDR2 from the germline V gene are LNHDA and SQIVND (reference sequence). Trimming at V came to 1 base and at J to 2 bases, leaving 8 bases not matched to a gene. For the CDR3, the DNA is TGTGCCAGTAGTATAGTTGCCCGGACTAGCGGGAGTCCCTACAATGAGCAGTTCTTC. Residues: CASSIVARTSGSPYNEQFF.

The gene calls are TRBV14 and TRBJ1-1; D is uncertain. Trimming took 2 bases from V and 0 from J, leaving 4 bases between them. This CDR3 region has 13 residues. CDR1 is SGHDN, CDR2 FVKESK, per germline. As DNA, the CDR3 is TGTGCCAGCAGCCAAAATATGAACACTGAAGCTTTCTTT. As protein: CASSQNMNTEAFF.

This clone was observed a few times. This chain links TRBV5-6 with TRBJ1-5, with D possibly being TRBD1 (6 bases). Germline values: CDR1 SGHDT, CDR2 YYEEEE. The CDR3 consists of 15 residues. The germline V and J ends were trimmed by 1 base and 3 bases, with 11 bases remaining between them. The CDR3 spells CASSLWGHTNQPQHF. As DNA, the CDR3 is TGTGCCAGCAGCTTGTGGGGACACACCAATCAGCCCCAGCATTTT.

The V call is TRBV28, the J call TRBJ2-3; 7 bases fit TRBD1. Germline V lookup: CDR1 MDHEN, CDR2 SYDVKM. CDR3 length: 13 residues. Trimming took 10 bases from V and 1 from J; bases not matched to a gene: 5. As DNA, the CDR3 is TGTGCCATCCGAACAGGGGGCACAGATACGCAGTATTTT. It specifies CAIRTGGTDTQYF.

J is TRBJ2-1 and V is TRBV7-2, with TRBD2 matching 7 bases. The length of the CDR3 is 14 residues. Trimming took 4 bases from V and 4 from J; bases not matched to a gene: 4. Germline CDR1 and CDR2: SGHTA and FQGNSA. CDR3 bases: TGTGCCAGCAGCTATGGGAGGGAATACAATGAGCAGTTCTTC. Translated: CASSYGREYNEQFF.

This clone came up a few times. This chain connects TRBV18 to TRBJ1-5; D unresolved. Germline V gene data show CDR1 as KGHSH and CDR2 as LQKENI. CDR3 length: 13 residues. V was trimmed by 5 bases and J by 2 bases, leaving 7 bases between them. This CDR3 reads CASSGQGNQPQHF. The CDR3 DNA is TGTGCCAGCTCAGGCCAGGGCAATCAGCCCCAGCATTTT.

The gene calls are TRBV2 and TRBJ2-2, with a weak D call TRBD2 (7 bases). Germline assignment: CDR1 SNHLY and CDR2 FYNNEI. V lost 10 bases, J lost 4 bases, and 19 bases lay in between. The CDR3 runs to 15 residues. Here the CDR3 DNA reads TGTGCCACGCGGGGGAACAGGGTTCGCACCGGGGAGCTGTTTTTT. This codes for CATRGNRVRTGELFF.

This rearrangement joins TRBV7-8 to TRBJ2-4, with 8 bases fitting TRBD2. The germline V gene encodes CDR1 SGHVS and CDR2 FQNEAQ. With 5 bases clipped from V and 0 bases from J, the junction kept 18 bases outside the gene matches. The CDR3 loop spans 20 amino acids. The CDR3 spells CASSPRPASGRPLAKNIQYF. Written as DNA, the CDR3 is TGTGCCAGCAGCCCTCGCCCGGCTAGCGGGCGGCCTCTAGCCAAAAACATTCAGTACTTC.

This clone appeared once. This chain connects TRBV5-1 to TRBJ1-1; D unresolved. The CDR3 runs to 11 residues. CDR1 is SGHRS, CDR2 YFSETQ, per germline. The V end lost 4 bases, the J end lost 8 bases, and 9 bases lay between the germline ends. The CDR3 here is CASSRWREAFF. CDR3 sequence (DNA): TGCGCCAGCAGCCGATGGAGGGAAGCTTTCTTT.

The chain couples TRBV19 to TRBJ2-5; D might be TRBD2 (5 bases). The length of the CDR3 is 14 residues. Germline V lookup: CDR1 LNHDA, CDR2 SQIVND (reference sequence). V was shortened by 1 base and J by 3 bases, with 9 bases between the two germline ends. CDR3 residues: CASSIATRKETQYF. For the CDR3, the DNA is TGTGCCAGTAGTATAGCCACTAGAAAAGAGACCCAGTACTTC.

This clone has only one observation. V and J are TRBV19 and TRBJ2-2, with TRBD1 as a possible D gene (5 bases). The CDR3 has 16 residues. The germline gives CDR1 LNHDA, CDR2 SQIVND (reference sequence). V lost 6 bases to trimming and J lost 4 bases, with 18 bases between them. The chain's CDR3 is CASSFTDSRSTGELFF. CDR3 DNA: TGTGCCAGTAGCTTTACCGACAGTCGGTCCACCGGGGAGCTGTTTTTT.

This chain connects TRBV7-3 to TRBJ2-1; tentative D call: TRBD1 (6 bases). This CDR3 comprises 17 residues. CDR1 and CDR2 from the germline V gene are SGHTA and FQGTGA. Deletions cut 5 bases from V and 0 bases from J, with 17 bases between. CDR3 sequence (DNA): TGTGCCAGCAGCGGAAAAATACAGGGCAGCTCCTACAATGAGCAGTTCTTC. Amino acid sequence: CASSGKIQGSSYNEQFF.

The genes are TRBV20-1 and TRBJ2-7; D is perhaps TRBD2 (6 bases). Germline CDR1 and CDR2: DFQATT and SNEGSKA (reference sequence). This CDR3 contains 11 residues. V was shortened by 6 bases and J by 3 bases, with 9 bases between the two germline ends. DNA for the CDR3: TGCAGTGCCCGGACTATCTACGAGCAGTACTTC. The encoded protein is CSARTIYEQYF.

This chain links TRBV28 with TRBJ2-2, with 7 bases that match TRBD1. The ends lost 8 bases at V and 0 bases at J; junction bases unmatched: 12. The CDR3 is made up of 17 amino acids. Germline-derived CDR1 and CDR2 are MDHEN and SYDVKM. The CDR3 DNA is TGTGCCAGCCCCCCTCCGGGACAGTTATCGAACACCGGGGAGCTGTTTTTT. Protein: CASPPPGQLSNTGELFF.

This chain links TRBV7-2 with TRBJ1-1; no firm D call. From germline, CDR1 is SGHTA and CDR2 FQGNSA. This CDR3 spans 13 amino acids. Trimming cost V 3 bases and J 3 bases, with 8 bases left between them. In DNA, the CDR3 is TGTGCCAGCAGCTTCATGGCAGACACTGAAGCTTTCTTT. Encoded protein: CASSFMADTEAFF.

The rearrangement links TRBV5-1 to TRBJ2-1, with TRBD2 matching over 7 bases. Germline assignment: CDR1 SGHRS and CDR2 YFSETQ. After removal of 0 bases from V and 3 bases from J, the junction contained 3 bases not matched to a gene. The CDR3 totals 15 residues. The CDR3 nucleotides are TGCGCCAGCAGCTTGGTTGGGAGGGACTACAATGAGCAGTTCTTC. This codes for CASSLVGRDYNEQFF.

The chain links TRBV7-8 to TRBJ2-1, with D possibly being TRBD2 (9 bases). Trimming took 4 bases from V and 4 from J, leaving 17 bases between them. The CDR3 loop spans 16 amino acids. CDR1 SGHVS and CDR2 FQNEAQ come from the germline V gene. The CDR3, as DNA: TGTGCCAGCAGCTCCAGGGGGCGGGAGGGGTACAATGAGCAGTTCTTC. This gives the protein CASSSRGREGYNEQFF.

The genes are TRBV30 and TRBJ2-1; no clear D gene. Per germline, CDR1 GTSNPN and CDR2 SVGIG (reference sequence). V lost 1 base and J 13 bases, leaving 11 bases between the germline ends. CDR3 length equals 11 residues. The CDR3 DNA reads as TGTGCCTGGAGTGGACCCCGAGGTCAGTTCTTC. This translates into CAWSGPRGQFF. Full variable domain (remainder filled in from reference TRBV30 and TRBJ2-1): SQTIHQWPATLVQPVGSPLSLECTVEGTSNPNLYWYRQAAGRGLQLLFYSVGIGQISSEVPQNLSASRPQDRQFILSSKKLLLSDSGFYLCAWSGPRGQFFGPGTRLTVL.

The chain couples TRBV7-3 to TRBJ2-1, with 8 bases matching TRBD2. The CDR3 runs to 15 residues. Germline V gene sequence: CDR1 SGHTA, CDR2 FQGTGA. The V segment lost 5 bases and the J segment 9 bases; nucleotides outside the gene matches: 12. CDR3 DNA: TGTGCCAGCAGCCTGTTTGGGGGACTAGGGGCTGAGCAGTTCTTC. Translated, it gives CASSLFGGLGAEQFF.

This chain links TRBV21-1 with TRBJ1-1; no DNA check was done on the table's D call, TRBD1. TRBV21-1 is a pseudogene segment. This CDR3 has 11 residues. CDR3 nucleotides: TGTGCCAGCATAGGGGGCCCTGAAGCTTTCTTT. Translated: CASIGGPEAFF.

This CDR3 reads CASSQENQGFQPQHF. As DNA, the CDR3 is TGCGCCAGCAGCCAAGAGAACCAGGGATTTCAGCCCCAGCATTTT. The chain links TRBV4-1 to TRBJ1-5; D is possibly TRBD1 (5 bases). Trimming removed 0 bases from V and 6 bases from J, with 12 bases in between. The CDR3 spans 15 residues. Germline CDR1 is MGHRA and CDR2 is YSYEKL.

V gene TRBV19 combines with J gene TRBJ2-7; maybe TRBD1 (6 bases). This CDR3 spans 15 amino acids. Deletions cut 5 bases from V and 1 base from J, with 15 bases between. Germline CDR1 and CDR2: LNHDA and SQIVND (reference sequence). DNA for the CDR3: TGTGCCAGTAGTGTCACAGGGATGGAGTCCTACGAGCAGTACTTC. Amino acid sequence: CASSVTGMESYEQYF.

The V call is TRBV4-3, the J call TRBJ2-7, with D tentatively TRBD1 (5 bases). V was clipped by 0 bases and J by 3 bases, with 9 bases between them. Germline lookup yields CDR1 LGHNA and CDR2 YSLEER. This CDR3 spans 14 amino acids. The chain's CDR3 is CASSQDLTGYEQYV. CDR3 nucleotides: TGCGCCAGCAGCCAAGATCTAACAGGCTACGAGCAGTACGTC.

The table lists this clone with a count of one. The chain has TRBV15 and TRBJ1-1; D not resolved. Germline lookup yields CDR1 LNHNV and CDR2 YYDKDF (reference sequence). This CDR3 contains 14 residues. V dropped 4 bases and J dropped 4 bases, with 13 bases sitting between them. The CDR3 bases are TGTGCCACCAGCAAGACACGGCGGGTCACTGAAGCTTTCTTT. Translating gives CATSKTRRVTEAFF.

V gene TRBV18 combines with J gene TRBJ2-1; TRBD2 might be the D (5 bases). V lost 5 bases and J 2 bases, leaving 16 bases between the germline ends. Germline CDR1 and CDR2: KGHSH and LQKENI. This CDR3 spans 16 amino acids. The CDR3 loop is CASSFLAPTAYNEQFF. The CDR3 DNA reads as TGTGCCAGCTCATTCTTAGCGCCTACAGCCTACAATGAGCAGTTCTTC.

The V call is TRBV10-3, the J call TRBJ1-2; no clear D gene. Germline CDR1 reads ENHRY; CDR2 reads SYGVKD. The CDR3 covers 16 residues. V was pared by 0 bases and J by 5 bases, with 16 bases between. The CDR3 loop reads CAISESLGSPGYGYTF. The CDR3 bases are TGTGCCATCAGTGAGTCGCTGGGCAGTCCTGGGTATGGCTACACCTTC.

The chain combines TRBV11-3 with TRBJ2-3, with TRBD2 as a possible D gene (7 bases). Germline CDR1 is SGHNT and CDR2 is YENEEA. This CDR3 has 19 amino acids. Trimming took 0 bases from V and 3 from J, leaving 22 bases between them. The CDR3 DNA follows: TGTGCCAGCAGCTTAGATAGCGGTAGATGGGGGGGCCGGACAGATACGCAGTATTTT. Its translation: CASSLDSGRWGGRTDTQYF.

This clone has a single count. V and J are TRBV23-1 and TRBJ1-3; no firm D call. TRBV23-1 is assigned to the ORF class and has an uncertain function. Trimming pared 2 bases from V and 0 bases from J, leaving 11 bases between. This CDR3 contains 16 residues. The CDR3 spells CASSQGLRSSGNTIYF. The CDR3 DNA reads TGCGCCAGCAGTCAAGGGTTAAGGAGCTCTGGAAACACCATATATTTT.

A few counts support this clone. The V gene is TRBV2, the J gene TRBJ1-2; D possibly corresponds to TRBD1 (5 bases). Trimming cost V 4 bases and J 8 bases, with 14 bases left between them. The V gene's germline CDR1 is SNHLY and CDR2 FYNNEI. The CDR3 is 13 residues long. The CDR3 reads CASSVQGIPGYTF. In nucleotides, the CDR3 is TGTGCCAGCAGTGTTCAGGGAATCCCCGGCTACACCTTC.